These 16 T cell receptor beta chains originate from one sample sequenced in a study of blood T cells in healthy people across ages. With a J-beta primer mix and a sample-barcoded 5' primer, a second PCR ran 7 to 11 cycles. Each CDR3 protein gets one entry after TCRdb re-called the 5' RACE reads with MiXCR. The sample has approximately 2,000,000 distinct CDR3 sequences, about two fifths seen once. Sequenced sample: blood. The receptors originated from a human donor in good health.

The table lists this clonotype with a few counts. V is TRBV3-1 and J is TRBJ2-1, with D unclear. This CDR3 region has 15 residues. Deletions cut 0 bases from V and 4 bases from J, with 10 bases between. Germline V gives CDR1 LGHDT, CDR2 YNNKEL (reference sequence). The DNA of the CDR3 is TGTGCCAGCAGCCAAGAAGTGGCCAGATACAATGAGCAGTTCTTC. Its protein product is CASSQEVARYNEQFF.

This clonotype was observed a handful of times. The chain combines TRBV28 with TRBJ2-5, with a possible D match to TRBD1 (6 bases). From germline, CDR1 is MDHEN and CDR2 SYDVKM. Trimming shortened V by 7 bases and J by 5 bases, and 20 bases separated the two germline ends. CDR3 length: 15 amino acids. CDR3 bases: TGTGCCAGCACCGTCAGGGGAAGGTCGGGGGAGACCCAGTACTTC. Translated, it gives CASTVRGRSGETQYF. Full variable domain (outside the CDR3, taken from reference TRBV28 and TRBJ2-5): DVKVTQSSRYLVKRTGEKVFLECVQDMDHENMFWYRQDPGLGLRLIYFSYDVKMKEKGDIPEGYSVSREKKERFSLILESASTNQTSMYLCASTVRGRSGETQYFGPGTRLLVL.

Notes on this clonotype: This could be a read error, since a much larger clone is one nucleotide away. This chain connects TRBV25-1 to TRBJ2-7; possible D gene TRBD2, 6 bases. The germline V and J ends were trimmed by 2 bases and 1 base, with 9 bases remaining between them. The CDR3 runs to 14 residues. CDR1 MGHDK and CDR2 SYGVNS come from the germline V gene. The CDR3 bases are TGTGCCAGCAGTGAAGACGGGGGATCCTACGAGCAGTACTTC. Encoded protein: CASSEDGGSYEQYF.

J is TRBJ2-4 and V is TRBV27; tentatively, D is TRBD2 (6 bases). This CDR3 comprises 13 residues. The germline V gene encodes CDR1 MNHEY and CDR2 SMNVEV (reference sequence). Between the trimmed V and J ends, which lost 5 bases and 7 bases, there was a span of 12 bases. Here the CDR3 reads CASSNRLANIQYF. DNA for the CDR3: TGTGCCAGCAGTAACCGTCTAGCGAACATTCAGTACTTC.

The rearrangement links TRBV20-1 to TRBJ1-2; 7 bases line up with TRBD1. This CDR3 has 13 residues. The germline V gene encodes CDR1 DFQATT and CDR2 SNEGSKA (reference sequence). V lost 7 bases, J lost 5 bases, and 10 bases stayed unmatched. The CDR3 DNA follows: TGCAGTGGCCTCCACAGGGACAGTTATGGCTACACCTTC. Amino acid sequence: CSGLHRDSYGYTF.

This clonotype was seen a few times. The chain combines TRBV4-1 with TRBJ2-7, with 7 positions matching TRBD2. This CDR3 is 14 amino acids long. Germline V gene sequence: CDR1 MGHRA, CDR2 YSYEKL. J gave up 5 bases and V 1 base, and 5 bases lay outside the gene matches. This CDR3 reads CASSQGAGVHEQYV. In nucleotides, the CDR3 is TGCGCCAGCAGCCAAGGTGCGGGAGTCCACGAGCAGTACGTC.

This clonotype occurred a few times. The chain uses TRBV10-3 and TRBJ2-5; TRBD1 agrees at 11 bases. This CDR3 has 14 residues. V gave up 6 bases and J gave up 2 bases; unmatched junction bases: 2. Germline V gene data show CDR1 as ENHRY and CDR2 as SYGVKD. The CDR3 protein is CAISGTGGQETQYF. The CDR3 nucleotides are TGTGCCATCAGCGGGACAGGGGGTCAAGAGACCCAGTACTTC.

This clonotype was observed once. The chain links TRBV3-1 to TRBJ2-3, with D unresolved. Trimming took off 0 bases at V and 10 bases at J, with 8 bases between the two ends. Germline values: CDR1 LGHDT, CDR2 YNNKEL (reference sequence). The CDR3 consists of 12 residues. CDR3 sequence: CASSQDNSPQYF. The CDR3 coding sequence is TGTGCCAGCAGCCAAGATAATTCTCCGCAGTATTTT.

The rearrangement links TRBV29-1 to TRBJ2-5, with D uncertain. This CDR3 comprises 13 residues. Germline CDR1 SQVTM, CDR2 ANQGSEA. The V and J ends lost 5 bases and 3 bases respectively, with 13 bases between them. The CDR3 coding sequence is TGCAGCGTTCGGAGTTTGGCAGAAGAGACCCAGTACTTC. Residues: CSVRSLAEETQYF.

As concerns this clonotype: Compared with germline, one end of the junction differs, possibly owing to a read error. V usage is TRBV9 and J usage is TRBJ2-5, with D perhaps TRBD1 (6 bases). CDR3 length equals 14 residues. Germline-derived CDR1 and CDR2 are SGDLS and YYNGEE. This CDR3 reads CASSVGGFQETQYF. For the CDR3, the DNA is TGTGCTAGCAGCGTAGGGGGTTTCCAAGAGACCCAGTACTTC.

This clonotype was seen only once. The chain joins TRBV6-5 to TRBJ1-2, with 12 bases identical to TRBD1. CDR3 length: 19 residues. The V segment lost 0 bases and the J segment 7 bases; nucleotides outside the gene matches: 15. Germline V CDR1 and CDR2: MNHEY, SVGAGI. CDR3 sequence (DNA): TGTGCCAGCAGTTACTCACGTAACTCCTGGGACAGGGGGCGAGGTGGCTACACCTTC. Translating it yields CASSYSRNSWDRGRGGYTF.

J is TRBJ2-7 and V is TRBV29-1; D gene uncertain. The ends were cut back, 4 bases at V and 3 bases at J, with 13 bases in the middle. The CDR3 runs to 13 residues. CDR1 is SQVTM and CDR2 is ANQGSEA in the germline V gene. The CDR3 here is CSVARNRVYEQYF. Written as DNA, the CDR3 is TGCAGCGTTGCGAGGAATAGGGTCTACGAGCAGTACTTC.

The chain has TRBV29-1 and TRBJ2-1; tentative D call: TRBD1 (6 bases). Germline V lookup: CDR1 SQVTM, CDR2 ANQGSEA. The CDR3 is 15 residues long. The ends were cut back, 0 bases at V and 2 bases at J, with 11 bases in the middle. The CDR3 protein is CSVEDEGGTYNEQFF. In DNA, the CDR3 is TGCAGCGTTGAAGATGAAGGGGGAACCTACAATGAGCAGTTCTTC.

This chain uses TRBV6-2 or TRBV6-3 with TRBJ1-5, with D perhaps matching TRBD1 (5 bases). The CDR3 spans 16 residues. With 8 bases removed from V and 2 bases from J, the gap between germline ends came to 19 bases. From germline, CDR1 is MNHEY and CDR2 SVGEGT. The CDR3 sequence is CASGRGPLLGNQPQHF. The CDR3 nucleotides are TGTGCCAGCGGGAGGGGCCCTTTATTGGGCAATCAGCCCCAGCATTTT.

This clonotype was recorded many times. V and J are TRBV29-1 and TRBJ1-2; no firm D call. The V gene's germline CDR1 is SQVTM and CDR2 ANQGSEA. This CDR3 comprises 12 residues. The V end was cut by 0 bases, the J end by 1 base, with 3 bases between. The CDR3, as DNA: TGCAGCGTTGAAGAGGTTAACTATGGCTACACCTTC. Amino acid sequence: CSVEEVNYGYTF.

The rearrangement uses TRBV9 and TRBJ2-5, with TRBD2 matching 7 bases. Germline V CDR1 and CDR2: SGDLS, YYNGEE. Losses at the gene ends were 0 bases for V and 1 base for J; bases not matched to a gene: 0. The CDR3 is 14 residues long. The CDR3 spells CASSVASGQETQYF. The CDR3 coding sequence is TGTGCCAGCAGCGTAGCTAGCGGCCAAGAGACCCAGTACTTC.